The 29 T cell receptor beta chains below all came from one sample that was sequenced in a study of early T cells in non-severe SARS-CoV-2 infection. From the 5' RACE reads, TCRdb called clonotypes with MiXCR, one entry per CDR3 protein. The data hold about 83,000 distinct CDR3 sequences, with over 9% observed a single time. Specimen: whole blood. The receptors were gathered from an adult who was a healthcare worker with PCR-confirmed SARS-CoV-2 infection or an uninfected control (not recorded which).

This clonotype came up many times. This chain joins TRBV11-2 and TRBJ1-3; D is uncertain. Trimming removed 1 base at V and 2 bases at J, with 12 bases between. CDR3 length: 16 amino acids. Germline V gene sequence: CDR1 SGHAT, CDR2 FQNNGV. As DNA, the CDR3 is TGTGCCAGCAGCTTAGGGGCACTCCGGGCTGGAAACACCATATATTTT. Translated: CASSLGALRAGNTIYF.

V and J are TRBV27 and TRBJ2-1; TRBD2 matches at 7 bases. The junction had 4 bases not matched to a gene; V was cut back by 4 bases and J by 4 bases. This CDR3 region has 14 residues. The V gene's germline CDR1 is MNHEY and CDR2 SMNVEV (reference sequence). The CDR3 DNA reads as TGTGCCAGCAGTTCCCCGGGACTATACAATGAGCAGTTCTTC. It is translated as CASSSPGLYNEQFF.

This clonotype occurred many times. The CDR3 region is CASSEASGSGGYTF. The CDR3 nucleotides are TGTGCCAGCAGTGAAGCATCGGGGTCTGGTGGCTACACCTTC. The chain is built from TRBV2 and TRBJ1-2; no reliable D call. The CDR3 loop spans 14 amino acids. Per the germline V gene, CDR1 is SNHLY and CDR2 is FYNNEI. V lost 0 bases to trimming and J lost 7 bases, with 12 bases between them. Full variable domain (outside the CDR3, taken from reference TRBV2 and TRBJ1-2): EPEVTQTPSHQVTQMGQEVILRCVPISNHLYFYWYRQILGQKVEFLVSFYNNEISEKSEIFDDQFSVERPDGSNFTLKIRSTKLEDSAMYFCASSEASGSGGYTFGSGTRLTVV.

This clonotype was counted many times. The V call is TRBV28, the J call TRBJ1-1; 9 bases fit TRBD1. The length of the CDR3 is 17 residues. J gave up 5 bases and V 8 bases, and 18 bases lay outside the gene matches. Germline V gives CDR1 MDHEN, CDR2 SYDVKM. The CDR3 DNA follows: TGTGCCAGCTTATTACTACGAGCCGGGACAGGGAGGACTGAAGCTTTCTTT. It codes for CASLLLRAGTGRTEAFF.

The table lists this clonotype with a few counts. V usage is TRBV2 and J usage is TRBJ1-1; 8 bases align to TRBD1. V was pared by 4 bases and J by 2 bases, with 6 bases of the junction left unmatched. The CDR3 totals 15 residues. CDR1 SNHLY and CDR2 FYNNEI come from the germline V gene. Written as DNA, the CDR3 is TGTGCCAGCAGTGGGGGGACAGGTTCTAACACTGAAGCTTTCTTT. Translation: CASSGGTGSNTEAFF.

The sample holds many counts of this clonotype. The DNA for the CDR3 is TGCAGCGTTGAAGATGCCAGGGGATCGGATGAGCAGTTCTTC. Amino acid sequence: CSVEDARGSDEQFF. This chain joins TRBV29-1 and TRBJ2-1, with D perhaps TRBD1 (6 bases). Germline CDR1 SQVTM, CDR2 ANQGSEA. CDR3 size: 14 residues. Trimming stripped 0 bases from V and 8 bases from J, with 14 bases between.

This chain uses TRBV20-1 with TRBJ2-7, with 9 bases that match TRBD2. V lost 6 bases and J lost 5; bases outside the gene matches: 8. The CDR3 has 13 residues. Germline CDR1 is DFQATT and CDR2 is SNEGSKA (reference sequence). The CDR3 coding sequence is TGCAGTGCGGGAGCTAGCGGGAAGAACGAGCAGTACTTC. Residues: CSAGASGKNEQYF.

The chain couples TRBV3-1 to TRBJ1-6; the D gene is possibly TRBD1 (6 bases). Per germline, CDR1 LGHDT and CDR2 YNNKEL (reference sequence). CDR3 length equals 14 residues. V was cut by 4 bases and J by 8 bases, with 12 bases left in between. CDR3 coding DNA: TGTGCCAGCAGCCCAAATAGGGGGGATTCACCCCTCCACTTT. Translating it yields CASSPNRGDSPLHF.

About this clonotype itself: A much larger clone lies one base from this, so it may be a read error. The V and J genes are TRBV20-1 and TRBJ2-7; no definite D call. Germline CDR1 reads DFQATT; CDR2 reads SNEGSKA (reference sequence). CDR3 length equals 10 residues. As DNA, the CDR3 is TGCAGTGCTAGCTCCTGCGAGCAGTACTTC. It is translated as CSASSCEQYF.

The chain couples TRBV20-1 to TRBJ2-1; D perhaps matches TRBD2 (5 bases). This CDR3 is built from 17 residues. Germline CDR1 and CDR2: DFQATT and SNEGSKA (reference sequence). V shed 0 bases and J shed 1 base, with 16 bases lying between them. The CDR3, as DNA: TGCAGTGCTAGAGATTCCTCCGGGGTTCGGTCCTACAATGAGCAGTTCTTC. It codes for CSARDSSGVRSYNEQFF.

There are a few counts of this clonotype. The chain uses TRBV7-2 and TRBJ2-5, with 9 bases lining up with TRBD1. The CDR3 has 14 residues. Germline trimming cut 5 bases from V and 5 bases from J; bases unmatched to any gene: 6. Germline CDR1 SGHTA, CDR2 FQGNSA. In nucleotides, the CDR3 is TGTGCCAGCAGCCCTACCGGGACAGGGGAGACCCAGTACTTC. Protein: CASSPTGTGETQYF.

Here the CDR3 DNA reads TGTGCCAGCACCCTGTCTGGAAACATTCAGTACTTC. Protein product: CASTLSGNIQYF. The chain recombines TRBV6-2 or TRBV6-3 with TRBJ2-4; D call uncertain. From germline, CDR1 is MNHEY and CDR2 SVGEGT. The CDR3 loop spans 12 amino acids. Trimming removed 7 bases from V and 6 bases from J, with 10 bases in between.

This clonotype showed up just a few times. The chain links TRBV27 to TRBJ2-1; 10 bases match TRBD2. J lost 4 bases, V lost 5 bases, and 8 bases had no gene match. Germline CDR1 MNHEY, CDR2 SMNVEV (reference sequence). The length of the CDR3 is 16 residues. The CDR3 DNA sequence: TGTGCCAGCAGTCTCGAGCGGGAGGGCCGATACAATGAGCAGTTCTTC. Protein product: CASSLEREGRYNEQFF.

V usage is TRBV20-1 and J usage is TRBJ2-3, with a weak D call TRBD2 (5 bases). Trimming removed 6 bases from V and 0 bases from J, with 16 bases in between. This CDR3 has 15 residues. In germline, CDR1 is DFQATT, CDR2 SNEGSKA (reference sequence). The CDR3 region is CSAIYPDLSTDTQYF. Written as DNA, the CDR3 is TGCAGTGCCATTTATCCGGACTTAAGCACAGATACGCAGTATTTT.

Details on this clonotype: One end of the junction varies from germline; a read error may be responsible. The rearrangement uses TRBV3-1 and TRBJ2-7, with D possibly matching TRBD2 (5 bases). Germline V gives CDR1 LGHDT, CDR2 YNNKEL (reference sequence). CDR3 length equals 14 residues. CDR3 sequence: CANSLMVGESEQYF. Written as DNA, the CDR3 is TGTGCCAACAGCCTAATGGTGGGAGAAAGCGAGCAGTACTTC.

This chain links TRBV7-3 with TRBJ2-3, with TRBD2 identical over 14 bases. Per germline, CDR1 SGHTA and CDR2 FQGTGA. V gave up 5 bases and J gave up 2 bases; unmatched junction bases: 12. The CDR3 has 19 amino acids. This chain's CDR3 is CASSPHPLTSGRATDTQYF. The CDR3, as DNA: TGTGCCAGCAGCCCACACCCCCTGACTAGCGGGAGGGCCACAGATACGCAGTATTTT.

This clonotype was observed a few times. The chain joins TRBV5-4 to TRBJ1-2; 8 bases map to TRBD1. The CDR3 consists of 15 residues. The germline gives CDR1 SGHNT, CDR2 YYREEE (reference sequence). With 5 bases clipped from V and 5 bases from J, the junction kept 11 bases outside the gene matches. The CDR3 loop reads CASSFYRDRFYGYTF. CDR3 coding DNA: TGTGCCAGCAGTTTTTACCGGGACAGGTTTTATGGCTACACCTTC.

The genes are TRBV5-1 and TRBJ1-4, with a weak D call TRBD1 (5 bases). The V gene's germline CDR1 is SGHRS and CDR2 YFSETQ. The CDR3 consists of 14 residues. Trimming left V 0 bases short and J 8 bases short, with 11 bases between. The CDR3 here is CASSLEQVSEKLFF. CDR3 DNA sequence: TGCGCCAGCAGCTTGGAACAGGTCAGCGAAAAACTGTTTTTT.

There are many counts of this clonotype. V is TRBV7-9 and J is TRBJ2-2, with 9 bases aligning to TRBD1. Germline V CDR1 and CDR2: SEHNR, FQNEAQ (reference sequence). The CDR3 loop spans 15 amino acids. After removal of 4 bases from V and 1 base from J, the junction contained 1 base not matched to a gene. The CDR3 sequence: CASSSGQGNTGELFF. The CDR3 nucleotides are TGTGCCAGCAGCTCGGGACAGGGGAACACCGGGGAGCTGTTTTTT.

This clonotype was seen only a few times. The chain uses TRBV6-5 and TRBJ2-7; maybe TRBD2 (6 bases). The CDR3 has 14 amino acids. Germline-derived CDR1 and CDR2 are MNHEY and SVGAGI. With 6 bases removed from V and 4 bases from J, the gap between germline ends came to 16 bases. CDR3 sequence reads: CASRASGLQYEQYF. In nucleotides, the CDR3 is TGTGCCAGCAGGGCCTCGGGACTTCAATACGAGCAGTACTTC.

The CDR3 reads CASSLPYNEQFF. DNA for the CDR3: TGTGCCAGCAGCTTACCATACAATGAGCAGTTCTTC. V is TRBV7-8 and J is TRBJ2-1; D ambiguous. V was trimmed by 2 bases and J by 4 bases, leaving 3 bases between them. Germline CDR1 SGHVS, CDR2 FQNEAQ. This CDR3 is 12 amino acids long.

At least ten counts were recorded for this clonotype. V gene TRBV12-3 or TRBV12-4 combines with J gene TRBJ1-2, with a weak D call TRBD1 (5 bases). V lost 5 bases, J lost 4 bases, and 8 bases lay in between. The CDR3 runs to 12 residues. As DNA, the CDR3 is TGTGCCAGCAGTCAGGGTCCCTATGGCTACACCTTC. Amino acids: CASSQGPYGYTF.

This clonotype was detected only a few times. The J gene is TRBJ2-3, the V gene TRBV5-1; possibly TRBD1 or TRBD2 for D (5 bases each). The V end lost 2 bases, the J end lost 3 bases, and 13 bases lay between the germline ends. The length of the CDR3 is 15 residues. Germline CDR1 and CDR2: SGHRS and YFSETQ. The CDR3: CASSFRDPRTDTQYF. The CDR3 DNA sequence: TGCGCCAGCAGCTTCCGGGACCCCCGGACAGATACGCAGTATTTT. Based on the CDR3 plus reference TRBV5-1 and TRBJ2-3, the full variable domain is KAGVTQTPRYLIKTRGQQVTLSCSPISGHRSVSWYQQTPGQGLQFLFEYFSETQRNKGNFPGRFSGRQFSNSRSEMNVSTLELGDSALYLCASSFRDPRTDTQYFGPGTRLTVL.

This clonotype occurred a few times. The chain links TRBV15 to TRBJ2-3; the D gene is possibly TRBD2 (6 bases). Germline V gene lookup returns CDR1 LNHNV and CDR2 YYDKDF (reference sequence). With 0 bases removed from V and 2 bases from J, the gap between germline ends came to 12 bases. This CDR3 is 16 amino acids long. In nucleotides, the CDR3 is TGTGCCACCAGCAGAGATGATGGGGGGACCACAGATACGCAGTATTTT. Its translation is CATSRDDGGTTDTQYF.

Only a few counts were recorded for this clonotype. The chain employs TRBV29-1 and TRBJ2-2; 8 bases are shared with TRBD2. Unmatched junction bases numbered 2, after V lost 6 bases and J lost 2 bases. In germline, CDR1 is SQVTM, CDR2 ANQGSEA. This CDR3 contains 13 residues. CDR3 loop: CSVTSVNTGELFF. In nucleotides, the CDR3 is TGCAGCGTGACTAGCGTTAACACCGGGGAGCTGTTTTTT.

The V call is TRBV7-3, the J call TRBJ2-4, with 12 bases identical to TRBD2. Germline CDR1 is SGHTA and CDR2 is FQGTGA. This CDR3 region has 16 residues. V lost 4 bases to trimming and J lost 9 bases; unmatched junction nucleotides: 10. Here the CDR3 reads CASSSPRTSGTSIQYF. Here the CDR3 DNA reads TGTGCCAGCAGCTCCCCCCGGACTAGCGGGACGAGCATTCAGTACTTC.

The V gene is TRBV6-2 or TRBV6-3, the J gene TRBJ2-7; D is possibly TRBD2 (6 bases). The germline V and J ends were trimmed by 0 bases and 3 bases, with 12 bases remaining between them. Germline CDR1 is MNHEY and CDR2 is SVGEGT. CDR3 length equals 15 residues. CDR3 region: CASSYSSGTYYEQYF. For the CDR3, the DNA is TGTGCCAGCAGTTACTCTAGCGGTACCTACTACGAGCAGTACTTC.

The genes are TRBV6-4 and TRBJ2-3; the D is unclear. The CDR3 is made up of 13 amino acids. V lost 3 bases, J lost 5 bases, and 9 bases lay in between. CDR1 is MRHNA and CDR2 is SNTAGT in the germline V gene. CDR3 sequence reads: CASSEGSGDTQYF. The CDR3 DNA is TGTGCCAGCAGTGAGGGTTCGGGAGATACGCAGTATTTT.

This clonotype was seen a handful of times. The chain carries TRBV4-2 and TRBJ2-1, with TRBD2 matching over 11 bases. Trimming cost V 1 base and J 7 bases; bases outside gene matches: 6. Germline values: CDR1 LGHNA, CDR2 YNFKEQ. The CDR3 is made up of 16 amino acids. The CDR3 reads CASSQVLAGGRNEQFF. The CDR3 DNA is TGTGCCAGCAGCCAAGTCCTAGCGGGAGGCAGGAATGAGCAGTTCTTC.